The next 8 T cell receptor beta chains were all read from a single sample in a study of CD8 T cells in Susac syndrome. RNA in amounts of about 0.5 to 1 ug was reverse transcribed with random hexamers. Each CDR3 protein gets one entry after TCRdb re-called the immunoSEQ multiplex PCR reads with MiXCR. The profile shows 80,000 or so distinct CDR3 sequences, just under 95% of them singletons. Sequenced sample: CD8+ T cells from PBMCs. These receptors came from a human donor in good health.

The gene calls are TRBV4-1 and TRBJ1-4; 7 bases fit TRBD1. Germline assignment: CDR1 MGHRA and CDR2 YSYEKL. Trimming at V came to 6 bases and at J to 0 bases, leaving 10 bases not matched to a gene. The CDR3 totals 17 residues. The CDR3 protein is CASSHRGQMTTNEKLFF. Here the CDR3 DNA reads TGCGCCAGCAGTCACAGGGGCCAGATGACAACTAATGAAAAACTGTTTTTT.

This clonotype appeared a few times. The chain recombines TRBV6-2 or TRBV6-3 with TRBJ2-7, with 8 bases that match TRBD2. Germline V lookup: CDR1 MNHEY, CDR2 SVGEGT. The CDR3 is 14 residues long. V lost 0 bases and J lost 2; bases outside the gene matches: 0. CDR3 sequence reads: CASSYSSGAYEQYF. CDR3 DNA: TGTGCCAGCAGTTACTCTAGCGGGGCCTACGAGCAGTACTTC.

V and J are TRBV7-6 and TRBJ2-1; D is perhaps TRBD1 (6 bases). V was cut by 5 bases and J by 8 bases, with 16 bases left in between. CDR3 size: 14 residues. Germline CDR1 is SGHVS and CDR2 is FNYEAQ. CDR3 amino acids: CASSPGQGLHEQFF. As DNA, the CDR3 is TGTGCCAGCAGCCCAGGGCAGGGGTTACATGAGCAGTTCTTC.

Here the CDR3 reads CSAHRGGPKNEQFF. Here the CDR3 DNA reads TGCAGCGCCCATAGGGGCGGGCCGAAAAATGAGCAGTTCTTC. The rearrangement uses TRBV29-1 and TRBJ2-1; perhaps D is TRBD1 or TRBD2 (5 bases each). This CDR3 has 14 amino acids. Germline values: CDR1 SQVTM, CDR2 ANQGSEA. Trimming left V 7 bases short and J 7 bases short, with 20 bases between.

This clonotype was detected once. CDR3 bases: TGCGCCAGCAGCCACCAACGGGGCGGGGGGGCTCTGGATACGCAGTATTTT. As protein: CASSHQRGGGALDTQYF. V gene TRBV4-1 combines with J gene TRBJ2-3; TRBD2 matches at 9 bases. V gave up 3 bases and J gave up 6 bases; unmatched junction bases: 13. The germline V gene encodes CDR1 MGHRA and CDR2 YSYEKL. CDR3 length equals 17 residues.

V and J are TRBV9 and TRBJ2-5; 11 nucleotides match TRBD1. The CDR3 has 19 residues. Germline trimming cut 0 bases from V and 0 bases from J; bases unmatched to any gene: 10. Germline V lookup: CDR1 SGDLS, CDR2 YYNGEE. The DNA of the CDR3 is TGTGCCAGCAGCGTAGGGACAGGGGGCTCCGTAATCAACCAAGAGACCCAGTACTTC. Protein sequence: CASSVGTGGSVINQETQYF.

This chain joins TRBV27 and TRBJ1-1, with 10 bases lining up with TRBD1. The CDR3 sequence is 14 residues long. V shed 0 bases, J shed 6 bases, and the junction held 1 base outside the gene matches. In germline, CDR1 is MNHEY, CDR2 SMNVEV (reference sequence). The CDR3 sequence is CASSLSTGGPEAFF. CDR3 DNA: TGTGCCAGCAGTTTATCGACAGGGGGCCCTGAAGCTTTCTTT.

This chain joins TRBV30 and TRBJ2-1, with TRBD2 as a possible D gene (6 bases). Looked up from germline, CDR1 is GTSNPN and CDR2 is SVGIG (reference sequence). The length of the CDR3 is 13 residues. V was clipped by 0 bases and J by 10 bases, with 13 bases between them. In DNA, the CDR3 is TGTGCCTGGAGTGTGGGAGGCTCGGGGGAGCAGTTCTTC. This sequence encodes CAWSVGGSGEQFF.